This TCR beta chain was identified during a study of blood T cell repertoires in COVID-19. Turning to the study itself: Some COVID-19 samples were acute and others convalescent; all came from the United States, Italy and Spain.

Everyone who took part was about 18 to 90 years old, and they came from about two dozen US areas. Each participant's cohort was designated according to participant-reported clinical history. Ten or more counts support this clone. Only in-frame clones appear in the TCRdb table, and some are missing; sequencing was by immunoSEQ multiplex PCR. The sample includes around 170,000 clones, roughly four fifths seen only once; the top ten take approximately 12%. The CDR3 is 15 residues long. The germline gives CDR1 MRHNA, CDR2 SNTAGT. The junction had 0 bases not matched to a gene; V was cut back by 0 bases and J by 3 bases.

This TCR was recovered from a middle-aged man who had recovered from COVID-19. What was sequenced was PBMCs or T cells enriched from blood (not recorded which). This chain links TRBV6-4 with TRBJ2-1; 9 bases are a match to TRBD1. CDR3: CASSDSTGGYNEQFF. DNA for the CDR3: TGTGCCAGCAGTGACTCGACAGGGGGCTACAATGAGCAGTTCTTC.